This is a list of T cell receptor beta chains from one sample in a study of cytomegalovirus exposure and HLA in healthy donors. TCRdb's table, derived via immunoSEQ multiplex PCR, lists solely in-frame clones and lacks some. The sample holds about 95,000 clones, 75% to 85% seen once. Source material: PBMCs. The origin of the receptors is a man aged 18 to 30 in good health and CMV-seropositive. CDR3s include the opening cysteine and the closing phenylalanine or tryptophan. A D gene is named only where the DNA matches it firmly. Some rows mark clone size as missing; the rest say once, few, many or name a class of expanded clone.

J	size	V	D	CDR3	DNA
TRBJ2-4	NA	TRBV28	TRBD2	CASSPNRGTTSLAKNIQYF	TGTGCCAGCAGCCCCAATCGAGGGACTACTAGTCTAGCCAAAAACATTCAGTACTTC
TRBJ2-7	NA	TRBV5-8	NA	CASSKSGSSYEQYF	TGTGCCAGCAGTAAATCAGGAAGCTCCTACGAGCAGTACTTC
TRBJ2-2	NA	TRBV5-1	TRBD1	CASSQGQGRNTGELFF	TGCGCCAGCAGCCAAGGACAGGGAAGAAACACCGGGGAGCTGTTTTTT
TRBJ2-7	NA	TRBV5-6	NA	CASSRGPSYEQYF	TGTGCCAGCAGTAGGGGCCCCTCCTACGAGCAGTACTTC
TRBJ2-1	NA	TRBV27	TRBD2	CASSLRGDEQFF	TGTGCCAGCAGTCTGCGGGGGGATGAGCAGTTCTTC
TRBJ1-2	few	TRBV11-2	TRBD1	CASSLDPGGNYGYTF	TGTGCCAGCAGCTTAGACCCAGGGGGTAACTATGGCTACACCTTC
TRBJ2-3	NA	TRBV29-1	TRBD2	CSAGLARDTQYF	TGCAGCGCGGGACTAGCTCGGGATACGCAGTATTTT
TRBJ2-5	NA	TRBV9	TRBD1	CASSVGGGTGGETQYF	TGTGCCAGCAGCGTAGGAGGGGGCACAGGGGGGGAGACCCAGTACTTC
TRBJ1-5	few	TRBV5-6	TRBD1	CASSLETGPTGQPQHF	TGTGCCAGCAGCTTGGAGACAGGGCCGACCGGTCAGCCCCAGCATTTT
TRBJ1-2	NA	TRBV30	TRBD1	CAWTKDRGYGYTF	TGTGCCTGGACCAAGGACAGGGGCTATGGCTACACCTTC
TRBJ1-2	NA	TRBV4-2	NA	CASSQGVQGFGYGYTF	TGTGCCAGCAGCCAAGGCGTCCAGGGGTTCGGCTATGGCTACACCTTC
TRBJ1-3	NA	TRBV19	NA	CASSIPGLSGNTIYF	TGTGCCAGTAGTATACCAGGACTCTCTGGAAACACCATATATTTT
TRBJ1-1	NA	TRBV4-1	TRBD1	CASSLGTGEAFF	TGCGCCAGCAGCCTTGGGACAGGGGAAGCTTTCTTT
TRBJ2-7	NA	TRBV30	NA	CAWSGDLGYEQYF	TGTGCCTGGTCGGGTGATCTAGGCTACGAGCAGTACTTC
TRBJ2-1	few	TRBV7-6	NA	CASGEGGDNEQFF	TGTGCCAGCGGCGAAGGGGGAGACAATGAGCAGTTCTTC
TRBJ2-1	NA	TRBV9	TRBD2	CASSVEGPSGLAGGNEQFF	TGTGCCAGCAGCGTAGAGGGACCCTCGGGACTAGCGGGAGGAAATGAGCAGTTCTTC
TRBJ2-1	NA	TRBV30	TRBD2	CAWTGLAGGNEQFF	TGTGCCTGGACCGGACTAGCGGGGGGTAATGAGCAGTTCTTC
TRBJ2-7	few	TRBV27	NA	CASRGGLGRYEQYF	TGTGCCAGCAGGGGGGGACTGGGTCGCTACGAGCAGTACTTC
TRBJ2-7	NA	TRBV30	NA	CAWSVSSSYEQYF	TGTGCCTGGAGTGTGAGTAGCTCCTACGAGCAGTACTTC
TRBJ2-2	NA	TRBV30	NA	CAWSQGSGELFF	TGTGCCTGGAGTCAGGGATCCGGGGAGCTGTTTTTT
TRBJ1-1	NA	TRBV7-6	NA	CASSLRFGGDLEAFF	TGTGCCAGCAGCTTAAGGTTTGGGGGGGACCTGGAAGCTTTCTTT
TRBJ2-7	NA	TRBV28	NA	CASSFVWGGRYEQYF	TGTGCCAGCAGTTTCGTTTGGGGGGGCCGTTACGAGCAGTACTTC
TRBJ2-1	NA	TRBV28	TRBD2	CASSFLAGGLLYNEQFF	TGTGCCAGCAGTTTTCTCGCGGGGGGGCTCCTCTACAATGAGCAGTTCTTC
TRBJ2-5	NA	TRBV5-1	NA	CASSLGLQETQYF	TGCGCCAGCAGCCTGGGACTCCAAGAGACCCAGTACTTC
TRBJ2-3	NA	TRBV27	TRBD2	CASSLLGGFAVRGTDTQYF	TGTGCCAGCAGTTTATTGGGAGGGTTTGCAGTTCGTGGGACAGATACGCAGTATTTT
TRBJ1-2	NA	TRBV30	TRBD1	CAWSRPGGSEYGYTF	TGTGCCTGGAGTCGTCCAGGGGGAAGCGAGTATGGCTACACCTTC
TRBJ1-3	NA	TRBV19	NA	CASKRALSSGNTIYF	TGTGCCAGTAAGAGGGCCTTGAGCTCTGGAAACACCATATATTTT
TRBJ1-1	NA	TRBV27	NA	CASSTNGQITEAFF	TGTGCCAGCAGTACTAATGGACAGATTACTGAAGCTTTCTTT
TRBJ1-2	NA	TRBV7-9	TRBD1	CASSPTGVGGYGYTF	TGTGCCAGCAGCCCTACAGGGGTTGGGGGGTATGGCTACACCTTC
TRBJ2-7	NA	TRBV5-1	NA	CASSGTTPSYEQYF	TGCGCCAGCAGCGGCACTACCCCCTCCTACGAGCAGTACTTC
TRBJ2-3	NA	TRBV5-4	TRBD2	CASSRGLAGTTDTQYF	TGTGCCAGCAGCCGAGGACTAGCGGGGACCACAGATACGCAGTATTTT
TRBJ1-1	few	TRBV11-2	NA	CASSLDPNRGRAFF	TGTGCCAGCAGCTTAGATCCTAACAGAGGGAGGGCTTTCTTT
TRBJ1-1	once	TRBV5-4	TRBD1	CASSHRQGANTEAFF	TGTGCCAGCAGCCACAGACAGGGGGCGAACACTGAAGCTTTCTTT
TRBJ2-3	NA	TRBV5-8	TRBD2	CASSPGSGLALDTQYF	TGTGCCAGCAGCCCCGGTTCGGGACTAGCTCTAGATACGCAGTATTTT
TRBJ1-5	once	TRBV27	NA	CASSRGGYQPQHF	TGTGCCAGCAGCAGGGGCGGGTATCAGCCCCAGCATTTT
TRBJ1-2	once	TRBV6-5	TRBD1	CASRRGQLLYGYTF	TGTGCCAGCAGACGGGGACAGCTCCTCTATGGCTACACCTTC
TRBJ2-7	NA	TRBV5-4	NA	CASSWTQGSSAEQYF	TGTGCCAGCAGCTGGACGCAGGGTTCGTCGGCCGAGCAGTACTTC
TRBJ2-2	once	TRBV9	NA	CASSVEELTGELFF	TGTGCCAGCAGCGTTGAAGAACTAACCGGGGAGCTGTTTTTT
TRBJ2-3	NA	TRBV14	NA	CASSQDMFGTDTQYF	TGTGCCAGCAGCCAAGATATGTTCGGCACAGATACGCAGTATTTT
TRBJ2-5	NA	TRBV6-1	TRBD1	CASSLGQGAETQYF	TGTGCCAGCAGCCTCGGACAGGGTGCCGAGACCCAGTACTTC
TRBJ1-3	NA	TRBV13	NA	CASSLGAQGSGNTIYF	TGTGCCAGCAGCTTAGGCGCGCAGGGTTCTGGAAACACCATATATTTT
TRBJ2-1	NA	TRBV10-3	TRBD1	CAISGPGQGKGNEQFF	TGTGCCATCAGTGGACCGGGACAGGGGAAGGGCAATGAGCAGTTCTTC
TRBJ1-2	few	TRBV7-9	TRBD1	CASSLGTGNLLYGYTF	TGTGCCAGCAGCTTAGGGACAGGGAATCTGCTCTATGGCTACACCTTC
TRBJ2-7	NA	TRBV2	NA	CASTAGEYEQYF	TGTGCCAGCACGGCAGGGGAGTACGAGCAGTACTTC
TRBJ1-2	once	TRBV6-5	NA	CASSLGGGGADYGYTF	TGTGCCAGCAGTTTGGGAGGGGGGGGCGCAGACTATGGCTACACCTTC
TRBJ2-7	NA	TRBV28	NA	CASRRPDSYEQYF	TGTGCCAGCAGACGCCCGGACAGTTACGAGCAGTACTTC
TRBJ2-7	NA	TRBV2	NA	CASSEWTGKQYF	TGTGCCAGCAGTGAATGGACGGGGAAGCAGTACTTC
TRBJ2-3	NA	TRBV19	TRBD2	CASSIFAGGTDTQYF	TGTGCCAGTAGTATATTTGCGGGGGGCACAGATACGCAGTATTTT
TRBJ2-7	NA	TRBV7-9	NA	CASGGTYEQYF	TGTGCCAGCGGGGGGACCTACGAGCAGTACTTC
TRBJ1-6	NA	TRBV6-4	TRBD1	CASSEDRGHSPLHF	TGTGCCAGCAGTGAAGACAGGGGACATTCACCCCTCCACTTT
TRBJ1-1	NA	TRBV5-1	NA	CASSPRSGASGLNTEAFF	TGCGCCAGCAGCCCCCGCTCGGGGGCTAGCGGGCTGAACACTGAAGCTTTCTTT
TRBJ2-5	NA	TRBV5-1	TRBD2	CASSLMSGGAGETQYF	TGCGCCAGCAGCTTAATGAGCGGGGGGGCCGGAGAGACCCAGTACTTC
TRBJ2-3	NA	TRBV5-1	NA	CASSWANSGSDTQYF	TGCGCCAGCAGCTGGGCGAACTCGGGGTCCGATACGCAGTATTTT
TRBJ2-7	NA	TRBV15	TRBD2	CATSRELADSYEQYF	TGTGCCACCAGCAGAGAACTAGCGGACTCCTACGAGCAGTACTTC
TRBJ2-7	once	TRBV2	TRBD1	CASLGGQYLYEQYF	TGTGCCAGCCTAGGGGGACAGTACCTCTACGAGCAGTACTTC
TRBJ1-3	once	TRBV28	NA	CASRQGRAGNTIYF	TGTGCCAGCAGACAGGGTAGAGCTGGAAACACCATATATTTT
TRBJ1-2	NA	TRBV21-1	NA	CASSRRGPQGDYGYTF	TGTGCCAGCAGCAGACGGGGTCCACAGGGGGACTATGGCTACACCTTC
TRBJ1-2	NA	TRBV5-1	TRBD1	CASSLETGVFGYTF	TGCGCCAGCAGCTTAGAGACAGGGGTTTTTGGCTACACCTTC
TRBJ2-3	few	TRBV5-1	NA	CASSGGGTGTGRTSRFTDTQYF	TGCGCCAGCAGCGGGGGCGGAACCGGGACAGGGAGGACTAGCCGATTCACAGATACGCAGTATTTT